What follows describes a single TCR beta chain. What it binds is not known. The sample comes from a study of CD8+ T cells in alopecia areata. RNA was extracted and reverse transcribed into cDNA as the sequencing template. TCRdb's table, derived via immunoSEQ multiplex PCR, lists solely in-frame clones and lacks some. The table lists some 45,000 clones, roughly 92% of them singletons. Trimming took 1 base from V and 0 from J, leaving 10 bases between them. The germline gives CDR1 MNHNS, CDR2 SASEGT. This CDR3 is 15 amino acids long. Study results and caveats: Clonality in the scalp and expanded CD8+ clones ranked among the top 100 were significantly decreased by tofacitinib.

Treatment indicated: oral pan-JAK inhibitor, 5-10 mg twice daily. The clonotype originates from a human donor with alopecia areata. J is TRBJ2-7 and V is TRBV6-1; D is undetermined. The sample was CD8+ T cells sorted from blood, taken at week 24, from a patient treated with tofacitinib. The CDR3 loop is CASSEGFFTSYEQYF. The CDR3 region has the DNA TGTGCCAGCAGTGAAGGTTTTTTCACCTCCTACGAGCAGTACTTC.